Below, 29 T cell receptor beta chains from the same sample are listed, as sequenced in a study of CD8+ T cells in alopecia areata. The authors extracted RNA and reverse transcribed it into cDNA as the sequencing template. Method: immunoSEQ multiplex PCR; TCRdb's copy keeps in-frame clones and lacks some. In the table there are about 200,000 clones, 50% to 70% of which are singletons. The sample in question was CD4+ T cells sorted from blood, obtained at week 0. The receptor source for this set is a human donor with alopecia areata.

This chain connects TRBV15 to TRBJ2-1, with 11 positions matching TRBD2. The CDR3 totals 15 residues. The V and J ends lost 1 base and 12 bases, in that order; junction bases with no gene match: 8. CDR1 and CDR2 from the germline V gene are LNHNV and YYDKDF (reference sequence). CDR3 amino acids: CATSRASGRLWWQFF. CDR3 bases: TGTGCCACCAGCAGAGCTAGCGGGAGGCTTTGGTGGCAGTTCTTC.

This clone was seen only a few times. CDR3 coding DNA: TGTGCCAGCAGGCTTACAGTGAACACCGGGGAGCTGTTTTTT. Translated: CASRLTVNTGELFF. The chain recombines TRBV6-1 with TRBJ2-2, with no clear D. The V end lost 6 bases, the J end lost 1 base, and 9 bases lay between the germline ends. Germline assignment: CDR1 MNHNS and CDR2 SASEGT. This CDR3 contains 14 residues.

The CDR3 protein is CSVEGRQGYMNTEAFF. CDR3 sequence (DNA): TGCAGCGTTGAGGGCAGACAGGGCTACATGAACACTGAAGCTTTCTTT. The chain employs TRBV29-1 and TRBJ1-1; 7 positions agree with TRBD1. V lost 3 bases, J lost 0 bases, and 10 bases stayed unmatched. The germline gives CDR1 SQVTM, CDR2 ANQGSEA. This CDR3 has 16 residues.

This clone was seen only once. This chain connects TRBV29-1 to TRBJ2-3; D may be TRBD2 (6 bases). Germline V CDR1 and CDR2: SQVTM, ANQGSEA. CDR3 length: 15 amino acids. The ends were cut back, 5 bases at V and 2 bases at J, with 17 bases in the middle. Written as DNA, the CDR3 is TGCAGCGTTAGCGGGCGGCTAGCGTACACAGATACGCAGTATTTT. This codes for CSVSGRLAYTDTQYF.

J is TRBJ1-2 and V is TRBV25-1; D unclear. V was trimmed by 3 bases and J by 4 bases, leaving 12 bases between them. Germline values: CDR1 MGHDK, CDR2 SYGVNS. The length of the CDR3 is 14 residues. This chain's CDR3 is CASSDPGRSYGYTF. The CDR3 region has the DNA TGTGCCAGCAGTGACCCCGGACGCAGCTATGGCTACACCTTC.

The chain couples TRBV5-8 to TRBJ2-1, with 7 bases aligning to TRBD2. V lost 0 bases and J lost 13; bases outside the gene matches: 4. The length of the CDR3 is 12 residues. CDR1 and CDR2 from the germline V gene are SGHTS and YDEGEE. The CDR3 loop reads CASSLVRLAQFF. DNA of the CDR3: TGTGCCAGCAGCTTGGTACGACTAGCCCAGTTCTTC. The complete variable domain, with remaining parts taken from reference TRBV5-8 and TRBJ2-1, reads EAGVTQSPTHLIKTRGQQATLRCSPISGHTSVYWYQQALGLGLQFLLWYDEGEERNRGNFPPRFSGRQFPNYSSELNVNALELEDSALYLCASSLVRLAQFFGPGTRLTVL.

This clone was seen a few times. The V and J genes are TRBV30 and TRBJ1-4; D not certain. Per the germline V gene, CDR1 is GTSNPN and CDR2 is SVGIG (reference sequence). The CDR3 totals 14 residues. The V end lost 6 bases, the J end lost 5 bases, and 16 bases lay between the germline ends. The CDR3, as DNA: TGTGCCTGCTTCTCGGGCAGCTTCAATGAAAAACTGTTTTTT. It translates to CACFSGSFNEKLFF.

A few counts support this clone. V is TRBV6-5 and J is TRBJ2-7; 7 nucleotides align to TRBD2. The CDR3 runs to 15 residues. Germline CDR1 and CDR2: MNHEY and SVGAGI. Trimming at V came to 5 bases and at J to 1 base, leaving 8 bases not matched to a gene. Here the CDR3 DNA reads TGTGCCAGCAGTCCGGGCTCGGGGGGATCCTACGAGCAGTACTTC. As protein: CASSPGSGGSYEQYF.

V and J are TRBV23-1 and TRBJ1-2, with TRBD1 identical over 8 bases. TRBV23-1 belongs to the ORF category, with a function that is uncertain. Trimming cost V 6 bases and J 3 bases; bases outside gene matches: 9. CDR3 length equals 15 residues. In DNA, the CDR3 is TGCGCCAGCAGCCTGGGACAGGAGGATTACTATGGCTACACCTTC. Translated, it gives CASSLGQEDYYGYTF.

This chain joins TRBV5-1 and TRBJ2-5; D is uncertain. With 3 bases removed from V and 4 bases from J, the gap between germline ends came to 7 bases. The CDR3 totals 12 residues. CDR1 is SGHRS and CDR2 is YFSETQ in the germline V gene. The CDR3 sequence is CASSYPRETQYF. Here the CDR3 DNA reads TGCGCCAGCAGCTACCCCAGAGAGACCCAGTACTTC.

V gene TRBV7-3 combines with J gene TRBJ2-6; 8 bases align to TRBD2. The CDR3 is 16 amino acids. With V trimmed by 7 bases and J by 0 bases, 5 bases remained unmatched. Per the germline V gene, CDR1 is SGHTA and CDR2 is FQGTGA. CDR3 residues: CASNGGGPSGANVLTF. The CDR3 bases are TGTGCCAGCAATGGCGGGGGGCCCTCTGGGGCCAACGTCCTGACTTTC.

The chain employs TRBV18 and TRBJ2-7; TRBD2 agrees at 8 bases. The CDR3 runs 16 residues. Losses at the gene ends were 6 bases for V and 3 bases for J; bases not matched to a gene: 13. Per germline, CDR1 KGHSH and CDR2 LQKENI. The CDR3 sequence: CASSVLPKTSDYEQYF. The CDR3 bases are TGTGCCAGCTCCGTTCTCCCCAAGACTAGCGACTACGAGCAGTACTTC. Based on the CDR3 plus reference TRBV18 and TRBJ2-7, the full variable domain is NAGVMQNPRHLVRRRGQEARLRCSPMKGHSHVYWYRQLPEEGLKFMVYLQKENIIDESGMPKERFSAEFPKEGPSILRIQQVVRGDSAAYFCASSVLPKTSDYEQYFGPGTRLTVT.

This clone was seen only a few times. The chain couples TRBV7-9 to TRBJ2-5; the D call may be TRBD1 or TRBD2 (5 bases each). The V end lost 7 bases, the J end lost 5 bases, and 17 bases lay between the germline ends. The CDR3 totals 14 residues. Looked up from germline, CDR1 is SEHNR and CDR2 is FQNEAQ (reference sequence). The CDR3 coding sequence is TGTGCCAGCAACTTGGGGGTTTCTCGGGAGACCCAGTACTTC. Translating gives CASNLGVSRETQYF.

This clone was seen a single time. This CDR3 is also generated by other DNA sequences in the sample. V is TRBV7-9 and J is TRBJ1-1, with 8 bases fitting TRBD1. The CDR3 consists of 15 residues. The junction had 3 bases not matched to a gene; V was cut back by 0 bases and J by 3 bases. CDR1 and CDR2 (germline): SEHNR, FQNEAQ (reference sequence). This CDR3 reads CASSLAGQGDTEAFF. The CDR3 DNA follows: TGTGCCAGCAGCTTAGCAGGACAGGGAGACACTGAAGCTTTCTTT.

J is TRBJ2-7 and V is TRBV29-1; no firm D call. This CDR3 comprises 9 residues. V lost 3 bases and J lost 4, with 1 base in between. CDR1 and CDR2 from the germline V gene are SQVTM and ANQGSEA. The CDR3 loop reads CSVDYEQYF. As DNA, the CDR3 is TGCAGCGTTGATTACGAGCAGTACTTC.

In this sample, this clone turned up a few times. The V call is TRBV28, the J call TRBJ1-4; D gene ambiguous. The germline V gene encodes CDR1 MDHEN and CDR2 SYDVKM. Trimming shortened V by 4 bases and J by 0 bases, and 9 bases separated the two germline ends. This CDR3 comprises 15 residues. The CDR3 region has the DNA TGTGCCAGCAGTTCCGGAGCTGCAACTAATGAAAAACTGTTTTTT. Protein: CASSSGAATNEKLFF.

V and J are TRBV6-5 and TRBJ2-6, with TRBD1 matching 7 bases. The CDR3 runs to 15 residues. The germline gives CDR1 MNHEY, CDR2 SVGAGI. V gave up 8 bases and J gave up 2 bases; unmatched junction bases: 6. CDR3 coding DNA: TGTGCCAGCGTCGACAGGGTTGCTGGGGCCAACGTCCTGACTTTC. Protein: CASVDRVAGANVLTF.

This clone was seen only a few times. This rearrangement joins TRBV6-5 to TRBJ1-3, with D hard to call. The CDR3 loop spans 13 amino acids. Trimming stripped 6 bases from V and 2 bases from J, with 8 bases between. The germline V gene encodes CDR1 MNHEY and CDR2 SVGAGI. The CDR3, as DNA: TGTGCCAGCAGGACAATTGCTGGAAACACCATATATTTT. This translates into CASRTIAGNTIYF.

The rearrangement uses TRBV6-1 and TRBJ2-1; TRBD1 agrees at 9 bases. The ends lost 4 bases at V and 8 bases at J; junction bases unmatched: 3. Germline V gene lookup returns CDR1 MNHNS and CDR2 SASEGT. This CDR3 has 13 amino acids. The CDR3 loop is CASSVDRGYEQFF. The CDR3 region has the DNA TGTGCCAGCAGTGTGGACAGGGGTTATGAGCAGTTCTTC.

V gene TRBV29-1 combines with J gene TRBJ2-1, with D maybe TRBD2 (6 bases). V dropped 1 base and J dropped 12 bases, with 10 bases sitting between them. Germline V CDR1 and CDR2: SQVTM, ANQGSEA. This CDR3 region has 11 residues. The CDR3 coding sequence is TGCAGCGTTGAAGGGCTCGGGGGGCAGTTCTTC. Translating gives CSVEGLGGQFF.

The gene calls are TRBV27 and TRBJ2-1; D is undetermined. The CDR3 length is 13 residues. V lost 4 bases, J lost 5 bases, and 9 bases lay in between. Germline CDR1 and CDR2: MNHEY and SMNVEV (reference sequence). DNA for the CDR3: TGTGCCAGCAGTTCTTACGAGCACAATGAGCAGTTCTTC. It is translated as CASSSYEHNEQFF.

V and J are TRBV6-6 and TRBJ1-1; D remains unclear. This CDR3 contains 13 residues. Germline loops: CDR1 MNHNY, CDR2 SVGAGI (reference sequence). V lost 2 bases to trimming and J lost 6 bases, with 10 bases between them. This CDR3 reads CASSYVSRSEAFF. The CDR3 DNA reads TGTGCCAGCAGTTACGTGTCAAGATCTGAAGCTTTCTTT.

This clone turned up a few times. The chain carries TRBV7-9 and TRBJ1-6; maybe TRBD1 (6 bases). In germline, CDR1 is SEHNR, CDR2 FQNEAQ (reference sequence). Trimming removed 6 bases from V and 11 bases from J, with 14 bases in between. The CDR3 extends over 13 amino acids. The chain's CDR3 is CASSWDNRPPLHF. In DNA, the CDR3 is TGTGCCAGCAGTTGGGACAACCGGCCACCCCTCCACTTT. The entire variable domain, with the rest obtained from reference TRBV7-9 and TRBJ1-6, is as follows: DTGVSQNPRHKITKRGQNVTFRCDPISEHNRLYWYRQTLGQGPEFLTYFQNEAQLEKSRLLSDRFSAERPKGSFSTLEIQRTEQGDSAMYLCASSWDNRPPLHFGNGTRLTVT.

The table lists this clone with a few counts. The chain couples TRBV29-1 to TRBJ1-5; 8 bases line up with TRBD1. CDR1 is SQVTM, CDR2 ANQGSEA, per germline. With 7 bases clipped from V and 7 bases from J, the junction kept 9 bases outside the gene matches. The CDR3 covers 13 residues. CDR3 sequence reads: CSASVTGDQPQHF. CDR3 bases: TGCAGCGCCTCAGTGACAGGGGACCAGCCCCAGCATTTT.

This clone has only one observation. An end of the junction does not agree with germline; a read error may underlie this. The rearrangement links TRBV13 to TRBJ2-5, with D perhaps matching TRBD1 (6 bases). Germline lookup yields CDR1 PRHDT and CDR2 FYEKMQ (reference sequence). The CDR3 has 13 residues. The CDR3 region is CARIEQGEEAQYF. CDR3 coding DNA: TGTGCCAGGATCGAACAGGGAGAAGAGGCCCAGTACTTC.

The V call is TRBV6-1, the J call TRBJ2-7, with 9 bases identical to TRBD2. The CDR3 has 15 amino acids. CDR1 MNHNS and CDR2 SASEGT come from the germline V gene. With V trimmed by 6 bases and J by 5 bases, 11 bases remained unmatched. The CDR3 region has the DNA TGTGCCAGCAGGGATCTGACAGCGGGAGGCCACGAGCAGTACTTC. As protein: CASRDLTAGGHEQYF.

The rearrangement uses TRBV30 and TRBJ1-2, with D possibly matching TRBD1 (6 bases). This CDR3 spans 13 amino acids. The V end was cut by 2 bases, the J end by 5 bases, with 12 bases between. Germline V gene data show CDR1 as GTSNPN and CDR2 as SVGIG (reference sequence). CDR3 nucleotides: TGTGCCTGGAGTTCCACAGGGAGGTATGGCTACACCTTC. This encodes CAWSSTGRYGYTF.

This chain links TRBV5-1 with TRBJ2-2; no firm D call. The CDR3 contains 17 residues. Germline V gene sequence: CDR1 SGHRS, CDR2 YFSETQ. V lost 4 bases and J 0 bases, leaving 16 bases between the germline ends. Here the CDR3 DNA reads TGCGCCAGCAGCGTAGGAACTACCTTCACGAACACCGGGGAGCTGTTTTTT. Residues: CASSVGTTFTNTGELFF.

The chain employs TRBV30 and TRBJ1-5; tentatively, D is TRBD1 (5 bases). Germline CDR1 and CDR2: GTSNPN and SVGIG (reference sequence). The CDR3 sequence is 17 residues long. V shed 5 bases and J shed 0 bases, with 20 bases lying between them. The CDR3 region has the DNA TGTGCCTGGGGGACTGGGTCCGGCCGGTATAGCAATCAGCCCCAGCATTTT. It yields the protein CAWGTGSGRYSNQPQHF.